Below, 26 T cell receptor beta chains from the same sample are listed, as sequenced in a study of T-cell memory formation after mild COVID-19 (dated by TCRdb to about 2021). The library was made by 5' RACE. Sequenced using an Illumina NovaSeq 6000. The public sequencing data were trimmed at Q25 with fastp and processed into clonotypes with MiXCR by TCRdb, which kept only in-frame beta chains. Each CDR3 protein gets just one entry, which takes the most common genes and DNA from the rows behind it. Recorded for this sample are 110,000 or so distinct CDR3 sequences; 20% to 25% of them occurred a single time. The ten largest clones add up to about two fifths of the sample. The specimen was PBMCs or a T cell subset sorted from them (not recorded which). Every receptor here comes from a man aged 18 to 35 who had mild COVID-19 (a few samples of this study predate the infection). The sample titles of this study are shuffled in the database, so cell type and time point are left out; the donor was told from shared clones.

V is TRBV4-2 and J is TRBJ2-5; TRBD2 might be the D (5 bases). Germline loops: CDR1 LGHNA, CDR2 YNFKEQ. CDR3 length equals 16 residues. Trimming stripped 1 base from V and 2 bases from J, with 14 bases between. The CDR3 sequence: CASSQGSASGQETQYF. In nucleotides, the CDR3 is TGTGCCAGCAGCCAAGGGAGCGCATCGGGACAAGAGACCCAGTACTTC.

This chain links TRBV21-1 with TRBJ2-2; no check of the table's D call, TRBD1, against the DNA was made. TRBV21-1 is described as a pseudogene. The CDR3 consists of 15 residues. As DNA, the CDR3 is TGTGCCAGCAGCAAAGTCCGGGGGCGTACCGGGGAGCTGTTTTTT. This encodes CASSKVRGRTGELFF.

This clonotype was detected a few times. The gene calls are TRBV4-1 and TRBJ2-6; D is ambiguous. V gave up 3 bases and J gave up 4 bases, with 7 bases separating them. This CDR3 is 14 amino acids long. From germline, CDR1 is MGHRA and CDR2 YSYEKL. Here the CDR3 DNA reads TGCGCCAGCAGCCATGGTTCGGGGGCCAACGTCCTGACTTTC. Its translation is CASSHGSGANVLTF.

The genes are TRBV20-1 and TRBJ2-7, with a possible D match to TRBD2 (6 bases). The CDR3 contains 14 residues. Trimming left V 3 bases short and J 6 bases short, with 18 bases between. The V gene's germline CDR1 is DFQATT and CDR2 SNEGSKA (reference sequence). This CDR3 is CSASFGGGQGEQYF. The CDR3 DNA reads TGCAGTGCTAGTTTTGGGGGAGGTCAGGGCGAGCAGTACTTC.

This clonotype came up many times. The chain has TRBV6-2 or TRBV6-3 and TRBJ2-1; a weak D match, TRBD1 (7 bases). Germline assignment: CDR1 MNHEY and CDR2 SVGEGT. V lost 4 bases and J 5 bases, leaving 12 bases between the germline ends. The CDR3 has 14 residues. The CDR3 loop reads CASSWAGQNNEQFF. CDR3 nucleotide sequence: TGTGCCAGCAGTTGGGCGGGACAGAACAATGAGCAGTTCTTC.

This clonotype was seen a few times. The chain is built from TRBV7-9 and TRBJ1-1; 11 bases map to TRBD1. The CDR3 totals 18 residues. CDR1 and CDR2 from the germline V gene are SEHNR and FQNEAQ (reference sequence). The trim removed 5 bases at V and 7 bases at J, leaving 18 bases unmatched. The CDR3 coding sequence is TGTGCCAGCAGCGCGGGCCGTTCGGACAGGGGGCCTGGGGATGAAGCTTTCTTT. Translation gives CASSAGRSDRGPGDEAFF.

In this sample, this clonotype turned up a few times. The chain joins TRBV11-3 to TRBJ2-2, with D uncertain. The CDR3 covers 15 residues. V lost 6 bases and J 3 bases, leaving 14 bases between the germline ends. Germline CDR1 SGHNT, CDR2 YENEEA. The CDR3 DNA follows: TGTGCCAGCAGACAAGGGTTCTCGGACACCGGGGAGCTGTTTTTT. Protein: CASRQGFSDTGELFF.

Here the CDR3 reads CSGGRSNTGELFF. The CDR3 DNA is TGCAGCGGAGGACGGTCGAACACCGGGGAGCTGTTTTTT. J is TRBJ2-2 and V is TRBV29-1; D call uncertain. The CDR3 sequence is 13 residues long. Germline V gene sequence: CDR1 SQVTM, CDR2 ANQGSEA. The V and J ends lost 7 bases and 0 bases respectively, with 9 bases between them.

CDR3 in DNA: TGTGCCAGCAGTTTAGTTCCAGCTGAGCAGTACTTC. Translated, it gives CASSLVPAEQYF. The chain couples TRBV12-3 or TRBV12-4 to TRBJ2-7; D gene unclear. Trimming stripped 1 base from V and 7 bases from J, with 8 bases between. This CDR3 spans 12 amino acids.

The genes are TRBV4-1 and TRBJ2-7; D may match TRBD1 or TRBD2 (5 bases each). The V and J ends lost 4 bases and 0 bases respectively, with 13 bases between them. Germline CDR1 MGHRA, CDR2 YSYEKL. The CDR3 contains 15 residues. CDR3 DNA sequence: TGCGCCAGCAGCCCGGGCGGGCAGGGCTCCTACGAGCAGTACTTC. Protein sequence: CASSPGGQGSYEQYF.

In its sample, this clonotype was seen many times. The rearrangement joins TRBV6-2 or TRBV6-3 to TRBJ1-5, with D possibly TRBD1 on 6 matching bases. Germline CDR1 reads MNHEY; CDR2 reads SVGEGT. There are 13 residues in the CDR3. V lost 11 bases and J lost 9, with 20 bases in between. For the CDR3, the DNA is TGTGCCGCCGGGGCAGGGGCGTCTTCGCCCCAGCATTTT. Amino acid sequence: CAAGAGASSPQHF.

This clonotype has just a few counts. CDR3 bases: TGTGCCAGCAGCATCCACAGGGAATTGTATGGCTACACCTTC. This encodes CASSIHRELYGYTF. The V call is TRBV6-2 or TRBV6-3, the J call TRBJ1-2, with D perhaps TRBD1 (6 bases). Deletions cut 6 bases from V and 5 bases from J, with 16 bases between. Germline CDR1 and CDR2: MNHEY and SVGEGT. The CDR3 is made up of 14 amino acids.

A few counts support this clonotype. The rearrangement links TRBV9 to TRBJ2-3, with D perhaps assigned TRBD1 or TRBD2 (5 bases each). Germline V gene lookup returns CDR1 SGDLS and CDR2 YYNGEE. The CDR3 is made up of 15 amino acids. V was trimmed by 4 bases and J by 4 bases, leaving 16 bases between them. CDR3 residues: CASSIGHGTADTQYF. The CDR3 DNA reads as TGTGCCAGCAGCATCGGACACGGGACCGCAGATACGCAGTATTTT.

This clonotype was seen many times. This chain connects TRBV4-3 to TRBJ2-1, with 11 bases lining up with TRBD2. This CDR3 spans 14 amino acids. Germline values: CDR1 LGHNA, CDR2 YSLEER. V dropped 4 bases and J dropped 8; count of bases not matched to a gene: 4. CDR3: CASSLTSGGHEQFF. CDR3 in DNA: TGCGCCAGCAGCCTCACTAGCGGGGGACATGAGCAGTTCTTC.

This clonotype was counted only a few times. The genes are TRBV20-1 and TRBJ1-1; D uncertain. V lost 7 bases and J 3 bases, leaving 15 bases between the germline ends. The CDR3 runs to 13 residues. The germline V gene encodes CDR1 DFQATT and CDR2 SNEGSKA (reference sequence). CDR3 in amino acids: CSVGGSVDTEAFF. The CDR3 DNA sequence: TGCAGTGTAGGAGGGTCCGTGGACACTGAAGCTTTCTTT.

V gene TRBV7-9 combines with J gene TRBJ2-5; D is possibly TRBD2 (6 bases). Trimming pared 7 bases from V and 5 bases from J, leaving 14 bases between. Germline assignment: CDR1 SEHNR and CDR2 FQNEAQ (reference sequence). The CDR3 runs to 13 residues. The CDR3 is CASNPSGWETQYF. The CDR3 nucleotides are TGTGCCAGCAACCCGAGCGGGTGGGAGACCCAGTACTTC.

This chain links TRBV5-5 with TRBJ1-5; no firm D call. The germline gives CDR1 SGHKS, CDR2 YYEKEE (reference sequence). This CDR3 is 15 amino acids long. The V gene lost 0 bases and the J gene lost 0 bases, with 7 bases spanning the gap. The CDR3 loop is CASSLEGNSNQPQHF. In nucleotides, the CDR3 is TGTGCCAGCAGCTTGGAAGGGAATAGCAATCAGCCCCAGCATTTT.

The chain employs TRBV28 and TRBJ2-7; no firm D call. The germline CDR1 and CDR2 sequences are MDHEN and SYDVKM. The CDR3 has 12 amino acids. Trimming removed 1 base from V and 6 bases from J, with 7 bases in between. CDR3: CASSLSGSEQYV. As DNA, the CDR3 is TGTGCCAGCAGTTTATCGGGCTCCGAGCAGTACGTC.

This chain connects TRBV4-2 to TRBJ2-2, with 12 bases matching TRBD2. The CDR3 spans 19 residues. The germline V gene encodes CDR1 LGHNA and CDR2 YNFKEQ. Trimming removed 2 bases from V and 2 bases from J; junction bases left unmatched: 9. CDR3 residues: CASSQSWTSGEFNTGELFF. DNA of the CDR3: TGTGCCAGCAGCCAATCTTGGACTAGCGGGGAATTCAACACCGGGGAGCTGTTTTTT.

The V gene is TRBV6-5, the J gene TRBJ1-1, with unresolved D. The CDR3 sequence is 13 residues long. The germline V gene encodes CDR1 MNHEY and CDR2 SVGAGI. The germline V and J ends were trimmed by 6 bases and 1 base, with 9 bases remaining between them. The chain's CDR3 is CASRITANTEAFF. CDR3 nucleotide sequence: TGTGCCAGCAGAATTACAGCGAACACTGAAGCTTTCTTT.

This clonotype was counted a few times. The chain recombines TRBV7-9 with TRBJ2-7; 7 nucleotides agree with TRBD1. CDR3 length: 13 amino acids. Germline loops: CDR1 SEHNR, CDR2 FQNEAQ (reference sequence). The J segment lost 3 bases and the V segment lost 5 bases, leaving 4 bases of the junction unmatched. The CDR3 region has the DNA TGTGCCAGCAGCCGGGACAGCCTCTACGAGCAGTACTTC. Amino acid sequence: CASSRDSLYEQYF.

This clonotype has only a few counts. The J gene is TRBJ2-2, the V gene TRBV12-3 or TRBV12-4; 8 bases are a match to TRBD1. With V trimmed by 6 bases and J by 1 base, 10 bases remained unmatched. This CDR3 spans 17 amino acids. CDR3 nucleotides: TGTGCCAGCAGCCCCCTGTGGGACAGGAGGAACACCGGGGAGCTGTTTTTT. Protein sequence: CASSPLWDRRNTGELFF.

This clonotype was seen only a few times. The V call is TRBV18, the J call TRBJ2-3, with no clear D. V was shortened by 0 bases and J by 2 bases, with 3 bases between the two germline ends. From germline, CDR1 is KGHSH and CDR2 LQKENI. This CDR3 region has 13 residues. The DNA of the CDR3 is TGTGCCAGCTCACCACCATTCACAGATACGCAGTATTTT. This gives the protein CASSPPFTDTQYF.

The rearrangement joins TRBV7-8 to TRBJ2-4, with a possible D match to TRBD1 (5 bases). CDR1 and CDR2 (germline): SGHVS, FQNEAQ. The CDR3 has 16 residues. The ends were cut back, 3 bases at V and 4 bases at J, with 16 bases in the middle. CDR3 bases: TGTGCCAGCAGCTTCGGCCTCGGACAAGAAAAAAACATTCAGTACTTC. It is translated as CASSFGLGQEKNIQYF.

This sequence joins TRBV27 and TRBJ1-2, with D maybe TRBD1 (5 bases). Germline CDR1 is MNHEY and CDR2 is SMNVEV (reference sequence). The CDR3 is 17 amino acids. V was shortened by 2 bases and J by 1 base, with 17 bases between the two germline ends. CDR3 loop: CASSLVRGPLFNYGYTF. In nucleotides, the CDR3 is TGTGCCAGCAGTTTAGTGAGGGGCCCCCTCTTTAACTATGGCTACACCTTC.

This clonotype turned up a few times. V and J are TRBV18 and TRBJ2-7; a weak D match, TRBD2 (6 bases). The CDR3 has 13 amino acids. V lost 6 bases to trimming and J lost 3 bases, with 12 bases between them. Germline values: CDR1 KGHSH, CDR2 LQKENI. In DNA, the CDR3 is TGTGCCAGCTCGCGGGACGGACTCTACGAGCAGTACGTC. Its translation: CASSRDGLYEQYV.